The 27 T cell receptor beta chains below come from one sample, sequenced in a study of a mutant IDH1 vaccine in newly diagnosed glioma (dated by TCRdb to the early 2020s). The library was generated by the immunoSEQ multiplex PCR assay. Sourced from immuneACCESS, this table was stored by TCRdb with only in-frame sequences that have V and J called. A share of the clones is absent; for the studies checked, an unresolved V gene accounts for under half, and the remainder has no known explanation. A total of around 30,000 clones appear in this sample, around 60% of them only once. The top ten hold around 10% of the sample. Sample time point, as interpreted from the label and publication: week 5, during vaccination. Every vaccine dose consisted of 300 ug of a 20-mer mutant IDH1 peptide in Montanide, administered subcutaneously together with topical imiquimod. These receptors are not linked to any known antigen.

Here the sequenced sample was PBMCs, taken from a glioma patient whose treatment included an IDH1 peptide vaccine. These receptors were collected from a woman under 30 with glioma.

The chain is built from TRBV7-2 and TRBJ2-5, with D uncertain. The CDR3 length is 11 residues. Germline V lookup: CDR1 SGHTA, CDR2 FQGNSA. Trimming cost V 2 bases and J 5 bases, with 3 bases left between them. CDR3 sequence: CASSLSETQYF. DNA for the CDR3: TGTGCCAGCAGCTTAAGCGAGACCCAGTACTTC. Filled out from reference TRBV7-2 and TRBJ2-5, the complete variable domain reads GAGVSQSPSNKVTEKGKDVELRCDPISGHTALYWYRQSLGQGLEFLIYFQGNSAPDKSGLPSDRFSAERTGGSVSTLTIQRTQQEDSAVYLCASSLSETQYFGPGTRLLVL.

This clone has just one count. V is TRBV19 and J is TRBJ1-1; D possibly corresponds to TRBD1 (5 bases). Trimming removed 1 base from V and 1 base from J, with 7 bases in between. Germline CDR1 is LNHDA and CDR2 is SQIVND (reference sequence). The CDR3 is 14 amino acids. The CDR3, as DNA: TGTGCCAGTAGTATAGGGGGCCCGAACACTGAAGCTTTCTTT. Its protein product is CASSIGGPNTEAFF.

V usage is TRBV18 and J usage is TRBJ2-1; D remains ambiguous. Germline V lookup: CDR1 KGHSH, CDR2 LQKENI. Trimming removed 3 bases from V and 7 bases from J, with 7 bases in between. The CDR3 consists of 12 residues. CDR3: CASSPGSNEQFF. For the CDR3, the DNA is TGTGCCAGCTCACCCGGGTCGAATGAGCAGTTCTTC.

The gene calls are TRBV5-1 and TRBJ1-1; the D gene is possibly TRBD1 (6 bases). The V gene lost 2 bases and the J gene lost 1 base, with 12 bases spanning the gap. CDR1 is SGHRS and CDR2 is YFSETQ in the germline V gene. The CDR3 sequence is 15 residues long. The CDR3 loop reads CASSFSWTENTEAFF. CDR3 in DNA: TGCGCCAGCAGCTTTTCCTGGACAGAGAACACTGAAGCTTTCTTT.

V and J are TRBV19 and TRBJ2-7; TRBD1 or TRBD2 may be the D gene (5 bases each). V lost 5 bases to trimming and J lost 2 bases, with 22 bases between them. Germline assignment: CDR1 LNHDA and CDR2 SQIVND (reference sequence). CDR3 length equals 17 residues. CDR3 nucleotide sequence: TGTGCCAGTAGTCAAAGAAACACCCGGGACGGTACCTACGAGCAGTACTTC. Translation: CASSQRNTRDGTYEQYF.

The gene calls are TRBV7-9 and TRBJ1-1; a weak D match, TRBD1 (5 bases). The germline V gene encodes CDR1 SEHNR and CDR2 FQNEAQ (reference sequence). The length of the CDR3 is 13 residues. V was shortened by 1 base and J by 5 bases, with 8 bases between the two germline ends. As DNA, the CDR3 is TGTGCCAGCAGCTTAGTAGGGGCGACTGAAGCTTTCTTT. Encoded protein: CASSLVGATEAFF.

CDR3 nucleotide sequence: TGTGCCAGCAGTGAAGCTCTTTTAGCGGGGACTCGGCGGCAGTACTTC. Translation gives CASSEALLAGTRRQYF. V is TRBV6-1 and J is TRBJ2-4, with TRBD2 matching 8 bases. The ends lost 0 bases at V and 13 bases at J; junction bases unmatched: 14. This CDR3 spans 16 amino acids. From germline, CDR1 is MNHNS and CDR2 SASEGT.

CDR3 DNA sequence: TGTGCCAGCAGTGACGGCTATCAGCCCCAGCATTTT. It yields the protein CASSDGYQPQHF. This chain links TRBV2 with TRBJ1-5; D is unclear. The CDR3 is made up of 12 amino acids. Trimming took 3 bases from V and 5 from J, leaving 5 bases between them. Germline V lookup: CDR1 SNHLY, CDR2 FYNNEI.

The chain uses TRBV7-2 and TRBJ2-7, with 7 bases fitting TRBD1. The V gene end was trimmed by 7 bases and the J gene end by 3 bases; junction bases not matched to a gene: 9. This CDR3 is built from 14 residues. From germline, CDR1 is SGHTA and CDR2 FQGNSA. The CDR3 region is CASTGGMAGYEQYF. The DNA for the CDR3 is TGTGCCAGCACAGGGGGTATGGCGGGCTACGAGCAGTACTTC. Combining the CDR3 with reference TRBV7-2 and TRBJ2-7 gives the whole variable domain GAGVSQSPSNKVTEKGKDVELRCDPISGHTALYWYRQSLGQGLEFLIYFQGNSAPDKSGLPSDRFSAERTGGSVSTLTIQRTQQEDSAVYLCASTGGMAGYEQYFGPGTRLTVT.

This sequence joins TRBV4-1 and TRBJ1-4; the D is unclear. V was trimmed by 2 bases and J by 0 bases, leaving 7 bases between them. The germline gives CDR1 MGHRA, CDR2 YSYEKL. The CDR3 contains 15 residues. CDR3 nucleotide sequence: TGCGCCAGCAGCCAACGAGTTGCAACTAATGAAAAACTGTTTTTT. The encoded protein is CASSQRVATNEKLFF.

The DNA of the CDR3 is TGTGCCAGCAGCTCCCCCCCGGAGAACACTGAAGCTTTCTTT. Translation: CASSSPPENTEAFF. The chain is built from TRBV7-3 and TRBJ1-1; unclear D gene. The CDR3 runs to 14 residues. Trimming removed 4 bases at V and 1 base at J, with 10 bases between. The germline CDR1 and CDR2 sequences are SGHTA and FQGTGA.

CDR3 sequence (DNA): TGTGCCAGCAGTTCATATGTAGGAACAGCCAGCTCCTACGAGCAGTACTTC. It yields the protein CASSSYVGTASSYEQYF. V is TRBV27 and J is TRBJ2-7; no clear D. The V gene's germline CDR1 is MNHEY and CDR2 SMNVEV (reference sequence). The V end was cut by 4 bases, the J end by 0 bases, with 19 bases between. The CDR3 contains 17 residues.

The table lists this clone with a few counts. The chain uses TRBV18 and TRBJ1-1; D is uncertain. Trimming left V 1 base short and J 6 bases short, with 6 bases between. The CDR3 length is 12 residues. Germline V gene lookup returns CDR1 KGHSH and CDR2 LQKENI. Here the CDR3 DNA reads TGTGCCAGCTCACCACAGGGCGCTGAAGCTTTCTTT. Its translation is CASSPQGAEAFF.

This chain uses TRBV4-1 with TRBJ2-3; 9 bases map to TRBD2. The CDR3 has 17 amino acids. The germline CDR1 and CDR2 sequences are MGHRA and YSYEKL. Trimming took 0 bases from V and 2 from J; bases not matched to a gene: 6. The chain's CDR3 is CASSQEFSGSYTDTQYF. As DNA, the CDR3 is TGCGCCAGCAGCCAAGAGTTTAGCGGGAGCTACACAGATACGCAGTATTTT.

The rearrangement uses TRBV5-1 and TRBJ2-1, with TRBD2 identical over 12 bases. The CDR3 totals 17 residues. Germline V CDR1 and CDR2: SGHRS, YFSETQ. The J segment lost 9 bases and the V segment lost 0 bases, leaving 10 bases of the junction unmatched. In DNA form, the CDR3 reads TGCGCCAGCAGCTTGGCCGCGACTAGCGGGAGTCAGGGTGAGCAGTTCTTC. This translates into CASSLAATSGSQGEQFF.

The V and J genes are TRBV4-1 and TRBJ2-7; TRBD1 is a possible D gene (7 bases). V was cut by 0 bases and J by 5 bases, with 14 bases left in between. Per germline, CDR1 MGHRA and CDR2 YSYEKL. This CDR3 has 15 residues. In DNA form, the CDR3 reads TGCGCCAGCAGCCAAGATGCAGGGGGGATCGACGAGCAGTACTTC. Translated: CASSQDAGGIDEQYF.

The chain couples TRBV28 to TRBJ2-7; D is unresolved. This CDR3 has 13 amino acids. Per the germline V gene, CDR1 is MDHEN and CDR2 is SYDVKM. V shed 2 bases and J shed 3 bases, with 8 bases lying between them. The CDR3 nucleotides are TGTGCCAGCAGTTTAACCGCAGACTACGAGCAGTACTTC. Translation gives CASSLTADYEQYF.

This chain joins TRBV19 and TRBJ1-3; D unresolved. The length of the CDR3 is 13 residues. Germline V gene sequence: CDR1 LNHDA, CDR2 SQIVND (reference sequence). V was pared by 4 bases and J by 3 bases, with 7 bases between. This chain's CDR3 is CASSTEGGNTIYF. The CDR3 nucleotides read TGTGCCAGTAGTACGGAGGGTGGAAACACCATATATTTT.

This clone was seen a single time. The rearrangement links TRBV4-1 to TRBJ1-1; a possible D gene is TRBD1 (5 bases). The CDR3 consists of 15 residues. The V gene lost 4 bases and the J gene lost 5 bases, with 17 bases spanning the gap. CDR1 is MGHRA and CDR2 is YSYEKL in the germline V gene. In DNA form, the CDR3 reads TGCGCCAGCAGCCGGGATGGACATGGGGGGACTGAAGCTTTCTTT. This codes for CASSRDGHGGTEAFF.

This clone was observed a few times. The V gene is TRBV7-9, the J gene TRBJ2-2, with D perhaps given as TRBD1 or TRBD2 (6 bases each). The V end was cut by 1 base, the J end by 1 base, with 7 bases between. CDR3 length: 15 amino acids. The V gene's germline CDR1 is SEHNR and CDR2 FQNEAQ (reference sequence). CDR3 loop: CASSLEGGNTGELFF. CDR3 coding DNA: TGTGCCAGCAGCTTAGAGGGGGGGAACACCGGGGAGCTGTTTTTT.

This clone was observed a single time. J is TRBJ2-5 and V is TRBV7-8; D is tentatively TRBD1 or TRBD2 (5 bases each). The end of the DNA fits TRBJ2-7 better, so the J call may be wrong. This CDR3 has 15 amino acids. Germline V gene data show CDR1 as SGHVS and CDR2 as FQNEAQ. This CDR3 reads CASSWGLPEGYEQYF. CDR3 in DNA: TGTGCCAGCAGCTGGGGCCTGCCCGAGGGCTACGAGCAGTACTTC.

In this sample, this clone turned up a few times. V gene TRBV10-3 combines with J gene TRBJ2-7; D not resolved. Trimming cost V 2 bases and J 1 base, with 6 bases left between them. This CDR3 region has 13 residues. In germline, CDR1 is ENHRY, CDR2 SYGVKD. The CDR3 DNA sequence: TGTGCCATCAGTGAGGGGGTTTCCTACGAGCAGTACTTC. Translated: CAISEGVSYEQYF.

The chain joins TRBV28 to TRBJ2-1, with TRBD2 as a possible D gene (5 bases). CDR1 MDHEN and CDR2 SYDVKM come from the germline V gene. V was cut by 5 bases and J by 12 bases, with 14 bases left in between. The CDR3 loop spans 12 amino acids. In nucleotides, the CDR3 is TGTGCCAGCAGTCCTGGGAGTCTGTGGCAGTTCTTC. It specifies CASSPGSLWQFF. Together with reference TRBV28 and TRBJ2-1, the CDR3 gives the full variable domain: DVKVTQSSRYLVKRTGEKVFLECVQDMDHENMFWYRQDPGLGLRLIYFSYDVKMKEKGDIPEGYSVSREKKERFSLILESASTNQTSMYLCASSPGSLWQFFGPGTRLTVL.

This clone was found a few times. In nucleotides, the CDR3 is TGTGCCAGTAGTATAATTCGATTTAATGAAAAACTGTTTTTT. It codes for CASSIIRFNEKLFF. V is TRBV19 and J is TRBJ1-4; D ambiguous. CDR1 is LNHDA, CDR2 SQIVND, per germline (reference sequence). The CDR3 has 14 amino acids. V lost 2 bases, J lost 4 bases, and 8 bases lay in between.

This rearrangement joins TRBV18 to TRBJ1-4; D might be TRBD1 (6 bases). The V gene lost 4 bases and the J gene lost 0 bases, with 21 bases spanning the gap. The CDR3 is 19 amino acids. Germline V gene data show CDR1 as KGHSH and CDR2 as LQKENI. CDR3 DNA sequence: TGTGCCAGCTCACAAATGATGGGGGCCCGGGTTGCAACTAATGAAAAACTGTTTTTT. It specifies CASSQMMGARVATNEKLFF.

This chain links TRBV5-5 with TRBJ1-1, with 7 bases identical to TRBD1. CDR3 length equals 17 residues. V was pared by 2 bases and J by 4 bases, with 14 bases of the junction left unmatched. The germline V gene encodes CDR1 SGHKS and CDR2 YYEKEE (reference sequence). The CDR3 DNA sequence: TGTGCCAGCAGCTTTGGACAGGATGGAGGAACTATCACTGAAGCTTTCTTT. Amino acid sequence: CASSFGQDGGTITEAFF.

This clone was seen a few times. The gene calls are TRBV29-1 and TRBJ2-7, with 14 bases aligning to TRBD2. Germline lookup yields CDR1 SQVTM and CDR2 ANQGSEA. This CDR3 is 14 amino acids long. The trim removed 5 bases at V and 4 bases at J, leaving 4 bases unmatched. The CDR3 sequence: CSVLGLAGEYEQYF. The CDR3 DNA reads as TGCAGCGTTTTGGGACTAGCGGGAGAGTACGAGCAGTACTTC.